The present entry profiles one T cell receptor beta chain with its context. Combining a sample-barcoded 5' primer with a J-beta primer mix, a second PCR ran for about 7 to 12 cycles. Using its own MiXCR run on the 5' RACE reads, TCRdb lists one record per CDR3 protein. The sample carries about 1.5 million distinct CDR3 sequences, approximately 43% recorded once. This entry belongs to a study of blood T cells in healthy people across ages. Germline V CDR1 and CDR2: MNHEY, SVGEGT. V lost 3 bases and J lost 0, with 11 bases in between. The CDR3 runs 15 residues. The chain joins TRBV6-2 or TRBV6-3 to TRBJ1-1; D not resolved. The specimen was blood. The sequence was obtained from a woman aged 18 to 35 in good health. The CDR3 DNA is TGTGCCAGCAGTTATAAGGCCCCAATGAACACTGAAGCTTTCTTT. Translated: CASSYKAPMNTEAFF.